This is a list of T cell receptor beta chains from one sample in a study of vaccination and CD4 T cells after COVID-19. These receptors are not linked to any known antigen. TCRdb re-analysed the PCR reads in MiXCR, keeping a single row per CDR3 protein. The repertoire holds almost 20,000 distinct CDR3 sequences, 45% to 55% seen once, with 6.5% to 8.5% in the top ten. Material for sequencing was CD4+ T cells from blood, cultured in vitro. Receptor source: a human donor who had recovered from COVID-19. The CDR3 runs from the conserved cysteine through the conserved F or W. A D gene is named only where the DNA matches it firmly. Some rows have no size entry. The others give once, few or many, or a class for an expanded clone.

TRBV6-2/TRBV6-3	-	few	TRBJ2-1	CASSSVVQSYNEQFF	TGTGCCAGCAGTTCCGTAGTACAGTCCTACAATGAGCAGTTCTTC
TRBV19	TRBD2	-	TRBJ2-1	CASSVRLALYNEQFF	TGTGCCAGTAGTGTGCGACTAGCGCTGTACAATGAGCAGTTCTTC
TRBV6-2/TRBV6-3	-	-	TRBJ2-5	CASSSRRTWETQYF	TGTGCCAGCAGCTCCCGTAGGACCTGGGAGACCCAGTACTTC
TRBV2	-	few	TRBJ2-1	CASSGLRVVHEQFF	TGTGCCAGCAGTGGGCTAAGGGTTGTCCATGAGCAGTTCTTC
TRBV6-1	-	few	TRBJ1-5	CASDWGDSNQPQHF	TGTGCCAGCGATTGGGGCGATAGCAATCAGCCCCAGCATTTT
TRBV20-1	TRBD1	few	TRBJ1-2	CSATGTGDYGYTF	TGCAGTGCTACCGGGACAGGGGACTATGGCTACACCTTC
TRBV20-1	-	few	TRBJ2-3	CSARGESDTQYF	TGCAGTGCTAGGGGGGAATCAGATACGCAGTATTTT
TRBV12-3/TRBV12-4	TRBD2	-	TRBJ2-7	CASSRLAGEGYEQYF	TGTGCCAGCAGTCGACTAGCGGGAGAGGGCTACGAGCAGTACTTC
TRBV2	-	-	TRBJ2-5	CASSLGGGETQYF	TGTGCCAGCAGCCTCGGGGGAGGAGAGACCCAGTACTTC
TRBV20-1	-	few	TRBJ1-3	CSADSGGSSGNTIYF	TGCAGTGCCGACTCCGGAGGGTCCTCTGGAAACACCATATATTTT
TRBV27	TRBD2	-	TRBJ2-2	CASSPPRLAGAGELFF	TGTGCCAGCAGTCCACCGCGGCTAGCGGGAGCCGGGGAGCTGTTTTTT
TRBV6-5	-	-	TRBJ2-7	CASSYPGREQYF	TGTGCCAGCAGTTATCCCGGTCGAGAGCAGTACTTC
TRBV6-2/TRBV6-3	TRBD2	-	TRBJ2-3	CASNLAGGPDTQYF	TGTGCCAGCAACCTAGCGGGTGGGCCAGATACGCAGTATTTT
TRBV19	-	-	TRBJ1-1	CASSKGTGGAEAFF	TGTGCCAGTAGTAAGGGGACGGGGGGCGCTGAAGCTTTCTTT
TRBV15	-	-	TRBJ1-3	CATSRDTGYGNTIYF	TGTGCCACCAGCAGAGATACAGGGTACGGAAACACCATATATTTT
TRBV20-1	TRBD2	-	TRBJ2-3	CSARTSGSDTQYF	TGCAGTGCTAGGACTAGCGGGTCAGATACGCAGTATTTT
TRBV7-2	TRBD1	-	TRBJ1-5	CASSFTGDQPQHF	TGTGCCAGCAGCTTCACAGGGGATCAGCCCCAGCATTTT
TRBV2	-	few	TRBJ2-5	CASKGRNHQETQYF	TGTGCCAGCAAGGGACGGAATCACCAAGAGACCCAGTACTTC
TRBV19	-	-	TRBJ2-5	CASTLGAGEETQYF	TGTGCCAGTACCTTGGGGGCGGGGGAAGAGACCCAGTACTTC
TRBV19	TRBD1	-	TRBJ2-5	CASSDRVETQYF	TGTGCCAGTAGTGACAGGGTTGAGACCCAGTACTTC
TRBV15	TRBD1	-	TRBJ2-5	CATSSENASTGPGETQYF	TGTGCCACCAGCAGTGAGAACGCGTCGACAGGGCCCGGAGAGACCCAGTACTTC
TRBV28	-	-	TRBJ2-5	CASSLRGEQETQYF	TGTGCCAGCAGTTTACGGGGAGAGCAAGAGACCCAGTACTTC
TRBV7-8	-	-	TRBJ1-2	CASSLVPGPYGYTF	TGTGCCAGCAGCTTAGTACCGGGTCCCTATGGCTACACCTTC
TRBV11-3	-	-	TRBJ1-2	CASSSPRTYGYTF	TGTGCCAGCAGCTCACCGAGGACCTATGGCTACACCTTC
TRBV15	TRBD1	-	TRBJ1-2	CATSRDRGRNSGYTF	TGTGCCACCAGCAGGGACAGGGGGCGAAACAGCGGCTACACCTTC
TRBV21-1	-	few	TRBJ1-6	CASSKAVPDSWSYNSPLHF	TGTGCCAGCAGCAAAGCGGTCCCGGACAGTTGGTCCTATAATTCACCCCTCCACTTT
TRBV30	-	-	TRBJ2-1	CAWSAGLLYNEQFF	TGTGCCTGGAGTGCGGGACTTCTCTACAATGAGCAGTTCTTC
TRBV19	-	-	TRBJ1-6	CASSIERSSYNSPLHF	TGTGCCAGTAGTATAGAGAGGAGCTCCTATAATTCACCCCTCCACTTT
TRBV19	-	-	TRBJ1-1	CASSVQYNTEAFF	TGTGCCAGTAGTGTCCAATATAACACTGAAGCTTTCTTT
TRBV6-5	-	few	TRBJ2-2	CASSYSMSGELFF	TGTGCCAGCAGTTACTCGATGAGCGGGGAGCTGTTTTTT
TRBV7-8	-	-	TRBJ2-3	CASSFGGATDTQYF	TGTGCCAGCAGCTTCGGAGGAGCTACAGATACGCAGTATTTT
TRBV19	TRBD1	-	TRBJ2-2	CAIGDRALTGELFF	TGTGCCATCGGCGACAGGGCTCTCACCGGGGAGCTGTTTTTT
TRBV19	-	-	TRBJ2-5	CASSIIWGETQYF	TGTGCCAGTAGTATAATATGGGGGGAGACCCAGTACTTC